This note documents a single TCR beta chain sequence. A read error may be the cause here, since a much bigger clone is one base away. TCRbeta library preparation incorporated unique molecular identifiers. One entry per CDR3 protein results from TCRdb running MiXCR on the PCR reads. The sample includes some 43,000 distinct CDR3 sequences, about 9% of them seen just once. The data belong to a study of T-cell reconstitution after alpha-beta-depleted transplantation in children. This CDR3 region has 16 residues. Germline lookup yields CDR1 LGHNA and CDR2 YNFKEQ. Sample: PBMCs, mostly from graft donor cells, taken 60 days after TCRalphabeta/CD19-depleted stem cell transplant. This TCR derives from a male patient aged 2 to 10 who had a stem cell transplant for chronic granulomatous disease, so the T cells may come from the graft donor. The chain uses TRBV4-2 and TRBJ1-1; D perhaps matches TRBD1 (5 bases). This chain's CDR3 is CASSQGGSGLNSEAFF. The CDR3 coding sequence is TGTGCCAGCAGCCAAGGAGGATCGGGACTGAACTCTGAAGCTTTCTTT.